What follows are 8 T cell receptor beta chains derived from one specimen sequenced in a study of T cells in tuberculosis. The protocol was immunoSEQ multiplex PCR, while the TCRdb copy is restricted to in-frame clones and leaves out a portion. The sample carries roughly 19,000 clones, around 91% recorded once. Sequenced: PBMCs. These receptors all come from a donor between 10 and 35 years old with latent tuberculosis or without tuberculosis infection.

The rearrangement links TRBV29-1 to TRBJ1-1; D possibly corresponds to TRBD1 (6 bases). In germline, CDR1 is SQVTM, CDR2 ANQGSEA. The length of the CDR3 is 16 residues. The germline V and J ends were trimmed by 6 bases and 6 bases, with 26 bases remaining between them. The CDR3 DNA reads TGCAGCGTCCACACCCCGTCCATCCGCGGGGGGCCTGAAGCTTTCTTT. It translates to CSVHTPSIRGGPEAFF.

V and J are TRBV5-4 and TRBJ2-1; 8 nucleotides agree with TRBD1. Losses at the gene ends were 8 bases for V and 5 bases for J; bases not matched to a gene: 12. Germline lookup yields CDR1 SGHNT and CDR2 YYREEE (reference sequence). The CDR3 loop spans 15 amino acids. CDR3 sequence reads: CASRPDRGSNNEQFF. In nucleotides, the CDR3 is TGTGCCAGTAGACCTGACAGGGGAAGCAACAATGAGCAGTTCTTC.

The chain carries TRBV19 and TRBJ2-1; 10 bases map to TRBD2. The CDR3 is 14 residues long. The germline V gene has CDR1 LNHDA and CDR2 SQIVND (reference sequence). Losses at the gene ends were 7 bases for V and 4 bases for J; bases not matched to a gene: 4. The chain's CDR3 is CASTGLAEYNEQFF. In DNA, the CDR3 is TGTGCCAGTACCGGACTAGCGGAGTACAATGAGCAGTTCTTC.

The rearrangement joins TRBV28 to TRBJ1-2; TRBD1 aligns across 7 bases. V lost 5 bases and J lost 2; bases outside the gene matches: 8. Germline values: CDR1 MDHEN, CDR2 SYDVKM. This CDR3 spans 15 amino acids. The CDR3 nucleotides read TGTGCCAGCAGTGCCTGGGACAGCTCCAACTATGGCTACACCTTC. This codes for CASSAWDSSNYGYTF.

V usage is TRBV5-1 and J usage is TRBJ2-7; D may be TRBD2 (6 bases). CDR1 is SGHRS, CDR2 YFSETQ, per germline. With 4 bases removed from V and 0 bases from J, the gap between germline ends came to 14 bases. This CDR3 has 15 amino acids. This CDR3 reads CASSPRGTGSYEQYF. For the CDR3, the DNA is TGCGCCAGCAGCCCACGCGGGACGGGCTCCTACGAGCAGTACTTC. The variable domain in full, completed from reference TRBV5-1 and TRBJ2-7, reads KAGVTQTPRYLIKTRGQQVTLSCSPISGHRSVSWYQQTPGQGLQFLFEYFSETQRNKGNFPGRFSGRQFSNSRSEMNVSTLELGDSALYLCASSPRGTGSYEQYFGPGTRLTVT.

The chain combines TRBV4-1 with TRBJ1-5; no firm D call. Germline loops: CDR1 MGHRA, CDR2 YSYEKL. Trimming pared 0 bases from V and 7 bases from J, leaving 10 bases between. The CDR3 runs 14 residues. CDR3 region: CASSQDPGKQPQHF. Here the CDR3 DNA reads TGCGCCAGCAGCCAAGACCCAGGAAAACAGCCCCAGCATTTT.

The count of this clone is one. The chain couples TRBV9 to TRBJ2-2; TRBD2 might be the D (6 bases). The V gene's germline CDR1 is SGDLS and CDR2 YYNGEE. The V and J ends lost 3 bases and 5 bases respectively, with 20 bases between them. The CDR3 has 17 residues. Written as DNA, the CDR3 is TGTGCCAGCAGCGAGGCCCTTGGAGGGGCGAGTACCGGGGAGCTGTTTTTT. Its protein is CASSEALGGASTGELFF.

This chain joins TRBV5-8 and TRBJ1-4; no firm D call. This CDR3 has 13 amino acids. V shed 9 bases and J shed 0 bases, with 9 bases lying between them. Germline V lookup: CDR1 SGHTS, CDR2 YDEGEE. This CDR3 is CATSVATNEKLFF. The CDR3 region has the DNA TGTGCCACCTCAGTTGCAACTAATGAAAAACTGTTTTTT.